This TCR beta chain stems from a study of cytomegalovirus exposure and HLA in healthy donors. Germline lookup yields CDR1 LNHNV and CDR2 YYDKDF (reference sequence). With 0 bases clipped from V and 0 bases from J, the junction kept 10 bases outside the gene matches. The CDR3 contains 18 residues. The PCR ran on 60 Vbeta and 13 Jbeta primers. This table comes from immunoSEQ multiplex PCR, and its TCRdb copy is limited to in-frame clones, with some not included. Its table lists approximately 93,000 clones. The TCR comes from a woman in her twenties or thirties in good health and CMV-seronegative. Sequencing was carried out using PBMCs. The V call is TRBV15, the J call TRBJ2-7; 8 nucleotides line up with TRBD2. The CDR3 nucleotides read TGTGCCACCAGCAGAGATGTGGCGGGGGGTCCTCTCTCCTACGAGCAGTACTTC. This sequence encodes CATSRDVAGGPLSYEQYF.